Listed here are 7 T cell receptor beta chains from one sample, sequenced in a study of graft-versus-host responses after intestinal transplantation. The table came from immunoSEQ multiplex PCR; TCRdb's copy has only in-frame clones and leaves some out. The table lists about 97,000 clones, more than 80% of them singletons. The starting material was PBMCs, obtained 450 to 480 days after intestinal transplant. These TCRs come from a human patient who received an intestinal transplant, so some T cells may come from the graft donor.

The rearrangement links TRBV4-2 to TRBJ2-1; the D call may be TRBD1 or TRBD2 (6 bases each). The CDR3 sequence is 15 residues long. The germline V gene encodes CDR1 LGHNA and CDR2 YNFKEQ. Trimming removed 0 bases from V and 4 bases from J, with 10 bases in between. The CDR3 DNA reads TGTGCCAGCAGCCAAGAACGGGGGCCTTACAATGAGCAGTTCTTC. This codes for CASSQERGPYNEQFF.

For this clone: Other nucleotide sequences from this sample produce the same CDR3. V is TRBV19 and J is TRBJ1-3; the D is unclear. Per germline, CDR1 LNHDA and CDR2 SQIVND (reference sequence). The CDR3 has 15 amino acids. Deletions cut 1 base from V and 0 bases from J, with 7 bases between. The CDR3 DNA follows: TGTGCCAGTAGTATAGCTGCTATCTCTGGAAACACCATATATTTT. This translates into CASSIAAISGNTIYF.

The chain is built from TRBV13 and TRBJ2-5; the D gene is possibly TRBD2 (5 bases). In germline, CDR1 is PRHDT, CDR2 FYEKMQ (reference sequence). The CDR3 has 14 amino acids. V dropped 3 bases and J dropped 7 bases, with 15 bases sitting between them. Written as DNA, the CDR3 is TGTGCCAGCAGCTTCGAGGGAGTCTTGGGGACCCAGTACTTC. Protein: CASSFEGVLGTQYF.

The chain links TRBV7-2 to TRBJ2-5, with 8 positions matching TRBD1. Germline V lookup: CDR1 SGHTA, CDR2 FQGNSA. The ends lost 4 bases at V and 5 bases at J; junction bases unmatched: 12. CDR3 length: 16 residues. This CDR3 is CASSSRAGQGVETQYF. CDR3 sequence (DNA): TGTGCCAGCAGCTCGAGGGCCGGACAGGGAGTCGAGACCCAGTACTTC.

The V and J genes are TRBV25-1 and TRBJ2-2, with TRBD1 matching 9 bases. With 7 bases clipped from V and 3 bases from J, the junction kept 3 bases outside the gene matches. This CDR3 has 14 amino acids. Per germline, CDR1 MGHDK and CDR2 SYGVNS. The CDR3 sequence: CASTGTGHTGELFF. Here the CDR3 DNA reads TGTGCCAGCACCGGGACAGGGCACACCGGGGAGCTGTTTTTT.

The rearrangement joins TRBV11-2 to TRBJ1-4, with TRBD1 matching over 7 bases. The CDR3 is 14 amino acids. Germline CDR1 reads SGHAT; CDR2 reads FQNNGV. V shed 3 bases and J 6 bases; nucleotides not matched to a gene: 4. The CDR3 reads CASSFRTGDEKLFF. The CDR3 bases are TGTGCCAGCAGCTTCCGGACAGGCGATGAAAAACTGTTTTTT. The entire variable domain, with the rest obtained from reference TRBV11-2 and TRBJ1-4, is as follows: EAGVAQSPRYKIIEKRQSVAFWCNPISGHATLYWYQQILGQGPKLLIQFQNNGVVDDSQLPKDRFSAERLKGVDSTLKIQPAKLEDSAVYLCASSFRTGDEKLFFGSGTQLSVL.

V and J are TRBV6-5 and TRBJ2-1; no clear D gene. The germline V and J ends were trimmed by 2 bases and 9 bases, with 5 bases remaining between them. CDR3 length: 11 amino acids. Germline loops: CDR1 MNHEY, CDR2 SVGAGI. CDR3 protein: CASSYGREQFF. The CDR3 DNA is TGTGCCAGCAGTTACGGGCGTGAGCAGTTCTTC.